Listed below are T cell receptor beta chains from one sample, sequenced in a study of T cells in Graves' hyperthyroidism and ophthalmopathy. TCRdb re-derived calls from the multiplex PCR reads in MiXCR, one entry per CDR3 protein. The sample yields some 400,000 distinct CDR3 sequences, roughly 14% seen once. The specimen was blood. These TCRs come from a woman in her fifties or sixties with Graves' hyperthyroidism. Both conserved end residues are part of each CDR3. A D gene is named only where the DNA matches it firmly. Clone size appears in some rows only: once, few, many, or a class for an expanded clone.

V,size,J,D,CDR3,DNA
TRBV2,many,TRBJ2-7,.,CASSLGHEQYF,TGTGCCAGCAGCCTTGGCCACGAGCAGTACTTC
TRBV29-1,many,TRBJ2-5,TRBD2,CSVEAALAGAETQYF,TGCAGCGTTGAGGCTGCGCTCGCGGGAGCAGAGACCCAGTACTTC
TRBV6-2/TRBV6-3,many,TRBJ1-3,TRBD1,CASSSGRGPAGNTIYF,TGTGCCAGCAGTTCCGGCAGGGGGCCTGCTGGAAACACCATATATTTT
TRBV5-1,once,TRBJ2-1,TRBD2,CASRETSGSSYNEQFF,TGCGCCAGCAGGGAGACTAGCGGGAGTTCCTACAATGAGCAGTTCTTC
TRBV12-3/TRBV12-4,many,TRBJ1-1,.,CASSLAQPAGTMNTEAFF,TGTGCCAGCAGTTTAGCGCAACCGGCGGGGACCATGAACACTGAAGCTTTCTTT
TRBV12-3/TRBV12-4,many,TRBJ2-7,.,CASTPSGSPYEQYF,TGTGCCAGCACTCCCTCAGGGTCACCCTACGAGCAGTACTTC
TRBV7-9,many,TRBJ2-1,.,CASATGVSNEQFF,TGTGCCAGCGCGACGGGAGTCAGCAATGAGCAGTTCTTC
TRBV5-1,few,TRBJ2-6,.,CASSLDMAGGANVLTF,TGCGCCAGCAGCTTAGATATGGCTGGGGGGGCCAACGTCCTGACTTTC
TRBV5-1,many,TRBJ2-1,.,CASSLSQNNEQFF,TGCGCCAGCAGCTTGTCTCAGAACAATGAGCAGTTCTTC
TRBV30,many,TRBJ2-5,.,CAWSFGGSGETQYF,TGTGCCTGGAGTTTTGGGGGCTCGGGAGAGACCCAGTACTTC
TRBV27,.,TRBJ2-2,TRBD2,CASSPLTSGRTNTGELFF,TGTGCCAGCAGTCCGCTGACTAGCGGGAGAACGAACACCGGGGAGCTGTTTTTT
TRBV19,few,TRBJ1-5,TRBD1,CASRTGSTNQPQHF,TGTGCCAGTAGGACAGGGTCTACCAATCAGCCCCAGCATTTT
TRBV5-1,many,TRBJ2-1,.,CASSLEAAYNEQFF,TGCGCCAGCAGCTTGGAGGCGGCATACAATGAGCAGTTCTTC
TRBV30,many,TRBJ1-1,.,CAWTRGGRTEAFF,TGTGCCTGGACCCGTGGGGGGCGCACTGAAGCTTTCTTT
TRBV5-5,many,TRBJ2-7,.,CASSRGYGNYEQYF,TGTGCCAGCAGCCGCGGGTACGGAAACTACGAGCAGTACTTC
TRBV12-3/TRBV12-4,many,TRBJ2-1,TRBD2,CASSGLAGVVVNEQFF,TGTGCCAGCAGTGGACTAGCGGGAGTTGTGGTGAATGAGCAGTTCTTC
TRBV6-2/TRBV6-3,few,TRBJ2-5,.,CASSSRLVSQETQYF,TGTGCCAGCAGTTCCCGACTAGTTTCCCAAGAGACCCAGTACTTC
TRBV20-1,many,TRBJ1-1,.,CSARRDWPMNTEAFF,TGCAGTGCTAGGAGAGACTGGCCCATGAACACTGAAGCTTTCTTT
TRBV30,.,TRBJ1-5,.,CAWGGSSNQPQHF,TGTGCCTGGGGCGGGAGTAGCAATCAGCCCCAGCATTTT
TRBV12-3/TRBV12-4,many,TRBJ2-3,.,CASSLAGARADTQYF,TGTGCCAGCAGTTTAGCAGGCGCGCGGGCGGATACGCAGTATTTT
TRBV11-2,many,TRBJ2-7,.,CASSLEGISPVYEQYF,TGTGCCAGCAGCTTGGAAGGGATTAGTCCCGTCTACGAGCAGTACTTC
TRBV5-1,.,TRBJ2-2,TRBD2,CASSFAGGHTGELFF,TGCGCCAGCAGCTTCGCGGGAGGGCACACCGGGGAGCTGTTTTTT
TRBV9,many,TRBJ2-4,TRBD1,CASSVGRGSGKNIQYF,TGTGCCAGCAGCGTAGGCAGGGGGTCGGGCAAAAACATTCAGTACTTC
TRBV7-9,.,TRBJ2-7,TRBD2,CASSLTIAGGPYYEQYF,TGTGCCAGCAGCCTGACGATAGCGGGAGGACCGTACTACGAGCAGTACTTC
TRBV3-1,few,TRBJ2-2,.,CASSPGGRTGELFF,TGTGCCAGCAGCCCCGGGGGGCGTACCGGGGAGCTGTTTTTT
TRBV10-2,many,TRBJ2-2,TRBD2,CASRGLADTGELFF,TGCGCCAGCAGGGGACTAGCTGACACCGGGGAGCTGTTTTTT
TRBV6-5,many,TRBJ2-5,.,CASSYSRGVGETQYF,TGTGCCAGCAGTTACTCCAGGGGGGTTGGAGAGACCCAGTACTTC
TRBV30,many,TRBJ2-6,.,CAWSVKITGANVLTF,TGTGCCTGGAGTGTCAAGATTACTGGGGCCAACGTCCTGACTTTC
TRBV12-3/TRBV12-4,many,TRBJ2-7,TRBD2,CASSSTSGVSYEQYF,TGTGCCAGCAGTTCGACTAGCGGGGTCTCCTACGAGCAGTACTTC
TRBV20-1,many,TRBJ2-5,.,CSAAGQETQYF,TGCAGTGCGGCGGGGCAAGAGACCCAGTACTTC
TRBV29-1,.,TRBJ1-1,TRBD1,CSAADRMNTEAFF,TGCAGCGCCGCGGACAGGATGAACACTGAAGCTTTCTTT
TRBV6-2/TRBV6-3,many,TRBJ2-1,TRBD2,CASNPKREVFREQFF,TGTGCCAGCAACCCGAAGCGGGAGGTCTTTAGAGAGCAGTTCTTC
TRBV7-9,many,TRBJ2-1,TRBD2,CASRKPGGPYNEQFF,TGTGCCAGCAGGAAGCCGGGAGGGCCTTACAATGAGCAGTTCTTC
TRBV19,many,TRBJ2-7,.,CASTAKRQGTYEQYF,TGTGCCAGTACCGCCAAGCGGCAGGGTACCTACGAGCAGTACTTC
TRBV28,many,TRBJ2-1,TRBD2,CASSLSLAGSYNEQFF,TGTGCCAGCAGTCTGTCTTTAGCGGGCTCCTACAATGAGCAGTTCTTC
TRBV28,.,TRBJ2-5,.,CASSWRGEGSQYF,TGTGCCAGCAGTTGGCGCGGCGAGGGATCTCAGTACTTC
TRBV11-2,few,TRBJ1-4,TRBD1,CASSPKGQFGATNEKLFF,TGTGCCAGCAGCCCAAAGGGACAGTTTGGGGCAACTAATGAAAAACTGTTTTTT
TRBV4-1,.,TRBJ2-5,TRBD2,CASSQVSGMGRETQYF,TGCGCCAGCAGCCAAGTTAGCGGGATGGGTCGGGAGACCCAGTACTTC
TRBV11-2,many,TRBJ2-7,TRBD2,CASSQNQRQRGSYEQYF,TGTGCCAGCAGCCAAAATCAACGACAGCGGGGATCCTACGAGCAGTACTTC